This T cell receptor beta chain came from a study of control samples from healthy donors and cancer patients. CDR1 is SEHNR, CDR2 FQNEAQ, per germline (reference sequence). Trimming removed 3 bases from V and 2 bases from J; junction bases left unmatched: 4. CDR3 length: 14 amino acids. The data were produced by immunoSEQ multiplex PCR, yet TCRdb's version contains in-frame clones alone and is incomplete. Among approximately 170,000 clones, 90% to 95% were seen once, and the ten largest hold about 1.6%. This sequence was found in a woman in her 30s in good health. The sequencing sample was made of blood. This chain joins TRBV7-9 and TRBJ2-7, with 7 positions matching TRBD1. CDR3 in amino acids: CASSFGQDPYEQYF. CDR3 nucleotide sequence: TGTGCCAGCAGCTTCGGACAGGACCCCTACGAGCAGTACTTC.